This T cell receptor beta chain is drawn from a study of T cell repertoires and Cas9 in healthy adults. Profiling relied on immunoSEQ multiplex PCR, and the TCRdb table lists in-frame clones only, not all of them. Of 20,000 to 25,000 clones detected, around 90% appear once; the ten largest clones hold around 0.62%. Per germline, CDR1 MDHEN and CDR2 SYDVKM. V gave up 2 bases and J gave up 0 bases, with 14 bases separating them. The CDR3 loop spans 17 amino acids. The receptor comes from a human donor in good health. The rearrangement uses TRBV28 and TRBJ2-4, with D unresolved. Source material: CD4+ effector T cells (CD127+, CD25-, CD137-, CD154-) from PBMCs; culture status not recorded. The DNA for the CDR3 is TGTGCCAGCAGTTTAGGGGTCAAATTAATAGCCAAAAACATTCAGTACTTC. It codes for CASSLGVKLIAKNIQYF.